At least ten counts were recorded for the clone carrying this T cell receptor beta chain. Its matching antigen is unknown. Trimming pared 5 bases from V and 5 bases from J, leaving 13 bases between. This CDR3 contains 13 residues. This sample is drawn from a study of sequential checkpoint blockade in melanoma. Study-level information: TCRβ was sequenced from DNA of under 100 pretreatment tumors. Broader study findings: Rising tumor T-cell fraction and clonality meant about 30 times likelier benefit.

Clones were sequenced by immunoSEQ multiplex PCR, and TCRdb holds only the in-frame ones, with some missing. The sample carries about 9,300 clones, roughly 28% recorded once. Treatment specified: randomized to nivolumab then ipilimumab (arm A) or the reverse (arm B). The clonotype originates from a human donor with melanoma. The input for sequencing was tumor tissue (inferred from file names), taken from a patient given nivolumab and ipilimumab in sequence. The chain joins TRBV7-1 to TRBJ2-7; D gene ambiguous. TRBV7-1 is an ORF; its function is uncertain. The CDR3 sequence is CASSPPSVNEQYF. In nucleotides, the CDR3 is TGTGCCAGCAGCCCTCCATCGGTCAACGAGCAGTACTTC.